The rows below give T cell receptor beta chains drawn from one sample of a study of siplizumab effects on memory and regulatory T cells. Sequenced by immunoSEQ multiplex PCR; TCRdb stores in-frame clones only, minus some. Of approximately 100,000 clones in the sample, under 95% are singletons; the top ten hold approximately 0.73%. Material: Tregs sorted from blood. The source of these receptors is a human donor in good health. CDR3s include the opening cysteine and the closing phenylalanine or tryptophan. Fields, in order: CDR3 length, D gene, J gene, V gene, clone size, CDR3 protein, CDR3 DNA. The D gene is left open where the match is weak. Clone size is shown for a subset of rows, as once, few, many or a class of expanded clone.

length: 15
D: .
J: TRBJ2-7
V: TRBV6-5
size: .
CDR3: CASSYSAGHSYEQYF
DNA: TGTGCCAGCAGTTACTCGGCAGGGCACTCCTACGAGCAGTACTTC

length: 15
D: .
J: TRBJ2-7
V: TRBV9
size: .
CDR3: CASSVSPHSPYEQYF
DNA: TGTGCCAGCAGCGTATCCCCCCATTCACCCTACGAGCAGTACTTC

length: 15
D: TRBD1
J: TRBJ2-1
V: TRBV5-4
size: .
CDR3: CASSLQTGGWDEQFF
DNA: TGTGCCAGCAGCCTCCAAACAGGGGGCTGGGATGAGCAGTTCTTC

length: 12
D: .
J: TRBJ1-2
V: TRBV19
size: .
CDR3: CASSPRGHGYTF
DNA: TGTGCCAGTAGTCCCCGGGGGCATGGCTACACCTTC

length: 13
D: .
J: TRBJ2-7
V: TRBV6-5
size: .
CDR3: CASSAQADYEQYF
DNA: TGTGCCAGCAGTGCACAGGCCGACTACGAGCAGTACTTC

length: 16
D: TRBD1
J: TRBJ2-4
V: TRBV6-6
size: .
CDR3: CASSYPGTGGINIQYF
DNA: TGTGCCAGCAGTTACCCCGGGACAGGGGGTATTAACATTCAGTACTTC

length: 14
D: TRBD1
J: TRBJ2-3
V: TRBV5-1
size: .
CDR3: CASSTRDREVGQYF
DNA: TGCGCCAGCAGCACAAGGGACAGGGAGGTGGGGCAGTATTTT

length: 15
D: .
J: TRBJ2-2
V: TRBV7-2
size: once
CDR3: CASANRAGVFGELFF
DNA: TGTGCCAGCGCAAACAGGGCGGGCGTCTTCGGGGAGCTGTTTTTT

length: 12
D: .
J: TRBJ1-1
V: TRBV5-1
size: .
CDR3: CASRRGGTEAFF
DNA: TGCGCCAGCAGGAGGGGTGGAACTGAAGCTTTCTTT

length: 13
D: .
J: TRBJ2-6
V: TRBV19
size: .
CDR3: CARLAGGANVLTF
DNA: TGTGCCAGGCTAGCTGGTGGGGCCAACGTCCTGACTTTC